A single sample gave rise to the 20 T cell receptor beta chains below, sequenced in a study of T cell repertoires in cytomegalovirus infection (dated by TCRdb to between 2019 and 2020). Their recognized antigens are unknown. What the treatment or condition label conveys for this sample: in vitro stimulation with specific CMV peptide epitopes to enrich CMV-specific T cells. TCRdb lists the instrument as Illumina HiSeq 1500. The public reads were reanalyzed by TCRdb: fastp trimming at Q25, MiXCR alignment, in-frame beta chains only. Every distinct CDR3 protein forms one entry, paired with its most common genes and DNA. Present in this sample are about 830,000 distinct CDR3 sequences, approximately 32% of which were seen just once. Around an eighth of the sample goes to the ten largest clones. Source: cultured CD8+ T cells from PBMCs, taken from culture after CMV antigen stimulation. The origin of the receptors is a human donor in good health (CMV status not recorded). Some clones in this sample may be carry-over from other donors' samples.

This clonotype was observed many times. The chain links TRBV7-2 to TRBJ2-1; possibly TRBD2 for D (5 bases). Between the trimmed V and J ends, which lost 2 bases and 8 bases, there was a span of 19 bases. Germline V gene data show CDR1 as SGHTA and CDR2 as FQGNSA. This CDR3 comprises 16 residues. CDR3 in amino acids: CASSLRWQLVGYEQFF. Written as DNA, the CDR3 is TGTGCCAGCAGCTTAAGGTGGCAACTAGTGGGCTATGAGCAGTTCTTC.

The chain employs TRBV11-3 and TRBJ2-7; weak D call: TRBD2 (6 bases). V was trimmed by 5 bases and J by 3 bases, leaving 29 bases between them. Germline CDR1 is SGHNT and CDR2 is YENEEA. The CDR3 loop spans 19 amino acids. CDR3 DNA sequence: TGTGCCAGCAGCCTAGCCTGGGGGGTAAGGCTTGGTTTTTTCTACGAGCAGTACGTC. Its translation is CASSLAWGVRLGFFYEQYV.

This chain joins TRBV15 and TRBJ2-7; tentatively, D is TRBD2 (5 bases). Per the germline V gene, CDR1 is LNHNV and CDR2 is YYDKDF (reference sequence). V gave up 8 bases and J gave up 6 bases, with 14 bases separating them. This CDR3 comprises 12 residues. Written as DNA, the CDR3 is TGTGCCACCGCGGGTGTCGCCGGCGAGCAGTACTTC. This encodes CATAGVAGEQYF.

For this clonotype: One end of the junction fails to match germline, which may point to a read error. V is TRBV4-2 and J is TRBJ2-5; possible D gene TRBD2, 7 bases. CDR3 length: 15 amino acids. Per germline, CDR1 LGHNA and CDR2 YNFKEQ. The CDR3 here is CASSQEVGGHENQYF. CDR3 sequence (DNA): TGTGCCAGCAGCCAAGAAGTGGGGGGGCATGAGAACCAGTACTTC.

CDR3 amino acids: CASSPWGSQETQYF. Written as DNA, the CDR3 is TGTGCCAGCAGTCCTTGGGGCAGCCAAGAGACCCAGTACTTC. The chain employs TRBV6-1 and TRBJ2-5, with a possible D match to TRBD1 (5 bases). The CDR3 runs 14 residues. The germline V gene encodes CDR1 MNHNS and CDR2 SASEGT. The germline V and J ends were trimmed by 5 bases and 1 base, with 11 bases remaining between them.

Points on this clonotype: A much larger clone is a single base away; this may be a read error. V is TRBV7-6 and J is TRBJ2-1, with a possible D match to TRBD2 (7 bases). Germline V gene data show CDR1 as SGHVS and CDR2 as FNYEAQ. Trimming left V 5 bases short and J 7 bases short, with 15 bases between. The length of the CDR3 is 14 residues. The CDR3 region is CASSPTGGRNEQFF. DNA for the CDR3: TGTGCCAGCAGCCCTACGGGGGGCAGGAATGAGCAGTTCTTC.

This clonotype was observed at least ten times. The chain joins TRBV7-6 to TRBJ2-2; D unclear. V lost 5 bases, J lost 1 base, and 11 bases lay in between. CDR3 length: 15 amino acids. Germline lookup yields CDR1 SGHVS and CDR2 FNYEAQ. CDR3 protein: CASSGERRNTGELFF. CDR3 DNA sequence: TGTGCCAGCAGCGGCGAGAGGCGGAACACCGGGGAGCTGTTTTTT.

This clonotype was seen ten or more times. The chain carries TRBV7-6 and TRBJ1-2; D is possibly TRBD1 (6 bases). The CDR3 has 13 residues. CDR1 is SGHVS and CDR2 is FNYEAQ in the germline V gene. Trimming stripped 5 bases from V and 3 bases from J, with 10 bases between. CDR3 nucleotide sequence: TGTGCCAGCAGCCGACAGGACGACTATGGCTACACCTTC. It encodes CASSRQDDYGYTF.

This clonotype was observed a few times. The chain uses TRBV6-2 or TRBV6-3 and TRBJ2-5, with 8 positions matching TRBD2. The V segment lost 6 bases and the J segment 2 bases; nucleotides outside the gene matches: 8. Germline V lookup: CDR1 MNHEY, CDR2 SVGEGT. CDR3 length: 15 residues. The CDR3 here is CASRSSGATQETQYF. CDR3 DNA sequence: TGTGCCAGCAGAAGTAGCGGGGCCACACAAGAGACCCAGTACTTC.

The chain employs TRBV5-6 and TRBJ1-2; the D is unclear. Trimming took 9 bases from V and 0 from J, leaving 21 bases between them. Germline lookup yields CDR1 SGHDT and CDR2 YYEEEE. This CDR3 has 16 amino acids. DNA of the CDR3: TGTGCCAACAACCTTTTCCGCTACGACGCTAACTATGGCTACACCTTC. It is translated as CANNLFRYDANYGYTF. The complete variable domain, with remaining parts taken from reference TRBV5-6 and TRBJ1-2, reads DAGVTQSPTHLIKTRGQQVTLRCSPKSGHDTVSWYQQALGQGPQFIFQYYEEEERQRGNFPDRFSGHQFPNYSSELNVNALLLGDSALYLCANNLFRYDANYGYTFGSGTRLTVV.

This clonotype has more than one count but fewer than ten. V and J are TRBV12-3 or TRBV12-4 and TRBJ2-1; no firm D call. The CDR3 runs to 18 residues. V lost 6 bases and J 1 base, leaving 22 bases between the germline ends. CDR3 amino acids: CASSPDLSQSFSYNEQFF. The CDR3 coding sequence is TGTGCCAGCAGCCCCGATTTGTCGCAGAGCTTTTCCTACAATGAGCAGTTCTTC.

The chain has TRBV10-3 and TRBJ2-3; 9 bases are shared with TRBD1. The CDR3 has 18 amino acids. The V gene end was trimmed by 6 bases and the J gene end by 1 base; junction bases not matched to a gene: 14. CDR1 and CDR2 from the germline V gene are ENHRY and SYGVKD. The CDR3 here is CAIRLPIGTGRGTDTQYF. The DNA for the CDR3 is TGTGCCATCAGGCTCCCGATAGGGACAGGGAGAGGCACAGATACGCAGTATTTT.

A few counts support this clonotype. V is TRBV7-6 and J is TRBJ2-5, with TRBD2 matching over 9 bases. CDR1 is SGHVS and CDR2 is FNYEAQ in the germline V gene. The V segment lost 6 bases and the J segment 1 base; nucleotides outside the gene matches: 6. The CDR3 is 15 residues long. The CDR3 region has the DNA TGTGCCAGCAGTACGACTAGCGGACTCCAAGAGACCCAGTACTTC. Translated: CASSTTSGLQETQYF.

The genes are TRBV27 and TRBJ1-2; tentative D call: TRBD1 (5 bases). The germline CDR1 and CDR2 sequences are MNHEY and SMNVEV (reference sequence). The CDR3 is 12 amino acids. Trimming cost V 6 bases and J 3 bases, with 8 bases left between them. The CDR3 loop is CASRTDDYGYTF. The CDR3, as DNA: TGTGCCAGCAGGACAGATGACTATGGCTACACCTTC.

The sample holds a few counts of this clonotype. The V call is TRBV19, the J call TRBJ2-5; no clear D gene. The V end lost 1 base, the J end lost 5 bases, and 14 bases lay between the germline ends. Germline lookup yields CDR1 LNHDA and CDR2 SQIVND (reference sequence). The CDR3 spans 15 residues. In nucleotides, the CDR3 is TGTGCCAGTAGTATAGCGGGCCAAGGGCATGAGACCCAGTACTTC. It yields the protein CASSIAGQGHETQYF.

This clonotype was recorded only once. A far bigger clonotype differs at one base, so this is likely a read error. The chain has TRBV7-6 and TRBJ1-1; a possible D gene is TRBD1 (5 bases). The CDR3 spans 13 residues. Germline V CDR1 and CDR2: SGHVS, FNYEAQ. As DNA, the CDR3 is TGTGCCAGCAGCTCCCGGGGGAACACTGAAGCTGTCTTT. Translation: CASSSRGNTEAVF.

Concerning this clonotype itself: The junction and the germline gene differ at one end; a read error may be behind it. The chain has TRBV3-1 and TRBJ2-1; D may be TRBD1 or TRBD2 (6 bases each). The germline V gene encodes CDR1 LGHDT and CDR2 YNNKEL (reference sequence). The CDR3 covers 13 residues. The CDR3 is CVSSQTGRNEQFF. In DNA form, the CDR3 reads TGTGTCAGCAGCCAAACAGGGAGGAATGAGCAGTTCTTC.

This clonotype turned up a few times. V and J are TRBV6-5 and TRBJ1-4; D is perhaps TRBD1 (6 bases). The CDR3 contains 13 residues. The germline V and J ends were trimmed by 2 bases and 5 bases, with 6 bases remaining between them. From germline, CDR1 is MNHEY and CDR2 SVGAGI. The CDR3 is CASSYRGNEKLFF. The CDR3 bases are TGTGCCAGCAGTTACAGGGGGAATGAAAAACTGTTTTTT.

This clonotype has at least ten counts. The chain links TRBV10-3 to TRBJ1-6, with D unresolved. CDR3 length: 16 residues. Germline CDR1 ENHRY, CDR2 SYGVKD. The V gene lost 4 bases and the J gene lost 5 bases, with 15 bases spanning the gap. DNA for the CDR3: TGTGCCATCAGTGGGCAAAACACTGTTAATAATTCACCCCTCCACTTT. It codes for CAISGQNTVNNSPLHF.

This clonotype was seen repeatedly, ten times or more. This chain uses TRBV7-9 with TRBJ2-7, with no clear D. There are 14 residues in the CDR3. Germline V gene lookup returns CDR1 SEHNR and CDR2 FQNEAQ (reference sequence). V was cut by 10 bases and J by 2 bases, with 18 bases left in between. This CDR3 is CATSDRVVTYEQYF. In DNA form, the CDR3 reads TGTGCCACCTCCGACCGGGTCGTAACCTACGAGCAGTACTTC.